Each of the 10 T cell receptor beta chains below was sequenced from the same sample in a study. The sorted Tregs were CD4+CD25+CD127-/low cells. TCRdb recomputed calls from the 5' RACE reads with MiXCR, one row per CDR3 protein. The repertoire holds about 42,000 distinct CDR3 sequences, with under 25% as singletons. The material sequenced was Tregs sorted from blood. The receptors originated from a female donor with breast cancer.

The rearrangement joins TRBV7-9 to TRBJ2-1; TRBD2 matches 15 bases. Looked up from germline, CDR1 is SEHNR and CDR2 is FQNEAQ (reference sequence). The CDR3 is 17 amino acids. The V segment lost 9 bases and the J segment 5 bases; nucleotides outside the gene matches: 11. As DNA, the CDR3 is TGTGCCAGTGGACTAGCGGGAGGGCCTTTCGCAGACAATGAGCAGTTCTTC. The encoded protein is CASGLAGGPFADNEQFF.

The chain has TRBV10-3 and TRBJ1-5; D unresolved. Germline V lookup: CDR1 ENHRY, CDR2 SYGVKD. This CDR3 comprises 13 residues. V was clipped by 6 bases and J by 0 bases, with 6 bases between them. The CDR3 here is CAIRAYSNQPQHF. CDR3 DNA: TGTGCCATCAGAGCATATAGCAATCAGCCCCAGCATTTT.

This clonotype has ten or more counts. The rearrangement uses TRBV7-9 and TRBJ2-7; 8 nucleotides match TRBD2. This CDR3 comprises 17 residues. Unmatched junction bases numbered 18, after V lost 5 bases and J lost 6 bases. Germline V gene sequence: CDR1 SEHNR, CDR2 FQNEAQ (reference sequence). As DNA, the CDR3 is TGTGCCAGCAGCCCCTCGGAGCGGGAGTTGCGGCGTCCCGAGCAGTACTTC. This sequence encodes CASSPSERELRRPEQYF.

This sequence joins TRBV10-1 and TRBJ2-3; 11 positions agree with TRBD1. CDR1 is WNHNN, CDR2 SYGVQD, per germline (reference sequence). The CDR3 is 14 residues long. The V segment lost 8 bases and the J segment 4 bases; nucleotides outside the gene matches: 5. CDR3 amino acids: CASQDRGPPDTQYF. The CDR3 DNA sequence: TGCGCCAGCCAGGACAGGGGGCCCCCAGATACGCAGTATTTT.

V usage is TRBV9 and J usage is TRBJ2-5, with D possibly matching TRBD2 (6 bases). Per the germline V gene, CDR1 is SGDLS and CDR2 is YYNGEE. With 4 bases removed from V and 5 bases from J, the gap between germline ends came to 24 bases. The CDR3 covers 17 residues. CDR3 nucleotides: TGTGCCAGCAGCATAGTTGAAGAGGAGGGATTAGGGGAGACCCAGTACTTC. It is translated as CASSIVEEEGLGETQYF.

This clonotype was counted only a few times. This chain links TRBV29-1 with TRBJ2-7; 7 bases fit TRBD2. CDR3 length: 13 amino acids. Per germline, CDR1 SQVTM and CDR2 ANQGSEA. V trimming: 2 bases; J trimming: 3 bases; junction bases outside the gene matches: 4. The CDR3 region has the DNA TGCAGCGTTGAAATTCGCGGGAGCTACGAGCAGTACTTC. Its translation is CSVEIRGSYEQYF.

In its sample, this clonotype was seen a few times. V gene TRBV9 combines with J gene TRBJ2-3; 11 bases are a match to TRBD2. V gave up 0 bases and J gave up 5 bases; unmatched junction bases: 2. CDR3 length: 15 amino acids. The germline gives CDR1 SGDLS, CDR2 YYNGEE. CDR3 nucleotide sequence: TGTGCCAGCAGCGTAGATACTAGCGGGAGAGATACGCAGTATTTT. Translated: CASSVDTSGRDTQYF.

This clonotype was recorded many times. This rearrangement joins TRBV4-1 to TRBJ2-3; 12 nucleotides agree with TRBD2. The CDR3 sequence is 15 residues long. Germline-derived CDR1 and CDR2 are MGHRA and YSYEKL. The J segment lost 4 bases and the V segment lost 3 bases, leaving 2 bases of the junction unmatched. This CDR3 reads CASSQLAGGPDTQYF. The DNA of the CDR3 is TGCGCCAGCAGCCAGCTAGCGGGGGGGCCAGATACGCAGTATTTT.

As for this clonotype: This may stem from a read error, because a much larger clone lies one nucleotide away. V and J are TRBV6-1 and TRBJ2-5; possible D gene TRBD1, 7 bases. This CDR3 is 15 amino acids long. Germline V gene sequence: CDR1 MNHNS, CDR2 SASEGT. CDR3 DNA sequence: TGTGCCGGCAGTGAAGATGAGGGGGCGGGGGAGACCCAGTACTTC. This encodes CAGSEDEGAGETQYF.

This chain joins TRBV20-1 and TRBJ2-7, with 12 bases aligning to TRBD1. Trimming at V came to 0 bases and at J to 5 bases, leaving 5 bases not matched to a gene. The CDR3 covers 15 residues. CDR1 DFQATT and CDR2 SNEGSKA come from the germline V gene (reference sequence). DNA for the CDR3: TGCAGTGCTAGAGATCCGGGACAGGGGGCCAACGAGCAGTACTTC. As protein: CSARDPGQGANEQYF.